This T cell receptor beta chain was retrieved from a study of vaccination effects on CD4 cells after COVID-19. Profiling relied on immunoSEQ multiplex PCR, and the TCRdb table lists in-frame clones only, not all of them. Of tens of thousands of clones in the sample, roughly two thirds were seen once. CDR3 length: 18 amino acids. Germline CDR1 is SGDLS and CDR2 is YYNGEE. The V gene end was trimmed by 0 bases and the J gene end by 0 bases; junction bases not matched to a gene: 8. Ahead of sequencing, the ViraFEST assay grew antigen-specific CD4+ T cells using viral peptide pools. Having been cultured for less than 13 days, the cells underwent CD4+ T cell isolation. Vaccine recipients, nucleocapsid antibody negative, had no prior SARS-CoV-2 infection. The researchers cultured 1.9 million or so PBMC per well with 7.5 to 10 IU/ml IL-2 and roughly 9.2 ug/ml peptides. On day 3 and again on day 7, half the medium was replaced with IL-2 medium.

This clone was counted between two and nine times. Its antigen is still unknown. The chain couples TRBV9 to TRBJ2-1; 8 nucleotides line up with TRBD2. This sequence originates from a human donor who received a COVID-19 vaccine. The sequenced sample was CD4+ T cells from PBMCs cultured with SARS-CoV-2 spike peptides, obtained before COVID-19 vaccination. CDR3 bases: TGTGCCAGCAGCGTAGGGGCTAGCGGGCGTAGCTCCTACAATGAGCAGTTCTTC. It encodes CASSVGASGRSSYNEQFF. Filled out from reference TRBV9 and TRBJ2-1, the complete variable domain reads DSGVTQTPKHLITATGQRVTLRCSPRSGDLSVYWYQQSLDQGLQFLIQYYNGEERAKGNILERFSAQQFPDLHSELNLSSLELGDSALYFCASSVGASGRSSYNEQFFGPGTRLTVL.